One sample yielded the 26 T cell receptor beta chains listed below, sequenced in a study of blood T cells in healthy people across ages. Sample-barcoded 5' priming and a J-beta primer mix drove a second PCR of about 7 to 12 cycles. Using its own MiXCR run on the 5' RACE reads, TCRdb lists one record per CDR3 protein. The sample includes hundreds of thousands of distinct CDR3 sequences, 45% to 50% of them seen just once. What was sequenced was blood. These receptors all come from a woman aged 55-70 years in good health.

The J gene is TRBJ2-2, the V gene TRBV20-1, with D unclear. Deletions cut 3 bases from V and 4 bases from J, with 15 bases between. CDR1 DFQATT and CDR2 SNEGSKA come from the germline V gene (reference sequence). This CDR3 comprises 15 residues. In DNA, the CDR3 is TGCAGTGCTAGGCGGCGCGCCTCGGGCACCGGGGAGCTGTTTTTT. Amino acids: CSARRRASGTGELFF.

CDR3 DNA sequence: TGTGCCAGCAGCTTGCGAAGGACAGGCGGCACAGATACGCAGTATTTT. As protein: CASSLRRTGGTDTQYF. The gene calls are TRBV5-6 and TRBJ2-3; 7 nucleotides agree with TRBD1. There are 16 residues in the CDR3. Per germline, CDR1 SGHDT and CDR2 YYEEEE. Trimming cost V 1 base and J 1 base; bases outside gene matches: 6.

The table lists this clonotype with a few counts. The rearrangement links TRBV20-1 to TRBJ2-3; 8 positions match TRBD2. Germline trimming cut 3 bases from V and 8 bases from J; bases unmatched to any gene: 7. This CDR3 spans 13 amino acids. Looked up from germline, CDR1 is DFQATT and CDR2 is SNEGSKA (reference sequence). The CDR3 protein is CSASPAGGGTQYF. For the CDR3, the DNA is TGCAGTGCTAGCCCCGCGGGGGGTGGTACGCAGTATTTT.

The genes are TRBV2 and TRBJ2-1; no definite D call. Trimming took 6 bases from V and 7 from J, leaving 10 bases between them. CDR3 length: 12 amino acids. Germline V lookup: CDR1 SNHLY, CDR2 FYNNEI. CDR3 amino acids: CASRNVLNEQFF. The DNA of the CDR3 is TGTGCCAGCAGGAATGTATTGAATGAGCAGTTCTTC.

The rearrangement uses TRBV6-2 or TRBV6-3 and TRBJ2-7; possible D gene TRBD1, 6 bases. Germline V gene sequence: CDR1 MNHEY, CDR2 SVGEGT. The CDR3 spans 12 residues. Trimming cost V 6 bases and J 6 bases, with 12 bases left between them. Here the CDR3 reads CASSLDRSEQYF. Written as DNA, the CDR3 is TGTGCCAGCAGCCTCGACAGGTCCGAGCAGTACTTC.

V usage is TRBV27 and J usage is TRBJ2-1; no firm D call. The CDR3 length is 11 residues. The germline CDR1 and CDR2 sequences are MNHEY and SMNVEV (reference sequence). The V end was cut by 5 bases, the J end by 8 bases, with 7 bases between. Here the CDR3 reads CASSTLDEQFF. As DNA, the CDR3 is TGTGCCAGCAGTACCCTCGATGAGCAGTTCTTC.

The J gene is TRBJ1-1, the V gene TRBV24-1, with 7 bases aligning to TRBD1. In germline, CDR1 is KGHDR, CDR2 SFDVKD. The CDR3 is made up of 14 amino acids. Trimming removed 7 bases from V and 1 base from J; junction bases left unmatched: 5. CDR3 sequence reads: CATRTGWGNTEAFF. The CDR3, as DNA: TGTGCCACCAGGACAGGGTGGGGGAACACTGAAGCTTTCTTT.

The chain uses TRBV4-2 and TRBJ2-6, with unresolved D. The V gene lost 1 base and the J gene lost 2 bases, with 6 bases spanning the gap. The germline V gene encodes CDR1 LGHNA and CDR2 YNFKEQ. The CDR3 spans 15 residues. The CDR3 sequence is CASSQGGTGANVLTF. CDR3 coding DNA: TGTGCCAGCAGCCAAGGAGGTACTGGGGCCAACGTCCTGACTTTC.

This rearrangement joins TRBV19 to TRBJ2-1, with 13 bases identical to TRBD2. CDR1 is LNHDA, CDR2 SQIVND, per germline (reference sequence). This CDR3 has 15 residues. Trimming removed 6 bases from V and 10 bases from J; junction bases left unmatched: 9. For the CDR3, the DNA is TGTGCCAGTAGCCGGACTAGCGGGAGTTTGGAGGAGCAGTTCTTC. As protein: CASSRTSGSLEEQFF.

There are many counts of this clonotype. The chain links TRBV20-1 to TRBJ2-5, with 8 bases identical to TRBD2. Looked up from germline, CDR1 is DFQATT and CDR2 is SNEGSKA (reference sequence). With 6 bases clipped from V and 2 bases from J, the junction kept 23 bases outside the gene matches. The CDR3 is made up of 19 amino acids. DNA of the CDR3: TGCAGTGCACATACGGAGGGACTAGATCCCTTCGGGTGGCAAGAGACCCAGTACTTC. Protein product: CSAHTEGLDPFGWQETQYF.

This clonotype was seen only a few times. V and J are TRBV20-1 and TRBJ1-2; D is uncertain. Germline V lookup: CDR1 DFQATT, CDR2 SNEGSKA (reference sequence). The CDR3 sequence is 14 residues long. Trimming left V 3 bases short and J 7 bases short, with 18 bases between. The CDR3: CSASPSGRAFGYTF. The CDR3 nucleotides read TGCAGTGCTAGTCCTTCGGGAAGGGCTTTTGGCTACACCTTC.

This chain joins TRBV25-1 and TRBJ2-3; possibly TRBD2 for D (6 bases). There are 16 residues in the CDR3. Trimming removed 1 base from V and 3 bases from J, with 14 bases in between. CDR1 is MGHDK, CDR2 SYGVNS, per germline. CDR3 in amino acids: CASSELKLGGTDTQYF. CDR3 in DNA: TGTGCCAGCAGTGAATTGAAGCTTGGGGGGACAGATACGCAGTATTTT.

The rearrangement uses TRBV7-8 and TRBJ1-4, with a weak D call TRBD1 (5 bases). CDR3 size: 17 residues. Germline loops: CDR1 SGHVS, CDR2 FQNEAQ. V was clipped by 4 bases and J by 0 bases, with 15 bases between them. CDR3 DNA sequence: TGTGCCAGCAGCTCCCCAAGTCTGGGGGCAACTAATGAAAAACTGTTTTTT. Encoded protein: CASSSPSLGATNEKLFF.

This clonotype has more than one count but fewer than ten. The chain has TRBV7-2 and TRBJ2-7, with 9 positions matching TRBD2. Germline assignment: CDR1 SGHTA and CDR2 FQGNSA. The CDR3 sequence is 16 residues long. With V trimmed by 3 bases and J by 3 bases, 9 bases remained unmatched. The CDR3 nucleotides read TGTGCCAGCAGCTTTAGGGGGCGGGAGGGCCGCTACGAGCAGTACTTC. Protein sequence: CASSFRGREGRYEQYF.

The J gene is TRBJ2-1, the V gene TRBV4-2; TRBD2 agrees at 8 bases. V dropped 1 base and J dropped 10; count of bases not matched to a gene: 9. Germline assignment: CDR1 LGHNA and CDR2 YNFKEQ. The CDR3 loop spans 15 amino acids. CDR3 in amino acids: CASSQGGTRRAEQFF. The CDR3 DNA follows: TGTGCCAGCAGCCAAGGGGGGACTAGGAGGGCGGAGCAGTTCTTC.

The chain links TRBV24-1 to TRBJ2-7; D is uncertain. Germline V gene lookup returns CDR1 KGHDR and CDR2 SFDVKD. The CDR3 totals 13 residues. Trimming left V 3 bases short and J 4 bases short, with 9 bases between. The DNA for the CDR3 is TGTGCCACCAGTGATAGTACATATTACGAGCAGTACTTC. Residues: CATSDSTYYEQYF.

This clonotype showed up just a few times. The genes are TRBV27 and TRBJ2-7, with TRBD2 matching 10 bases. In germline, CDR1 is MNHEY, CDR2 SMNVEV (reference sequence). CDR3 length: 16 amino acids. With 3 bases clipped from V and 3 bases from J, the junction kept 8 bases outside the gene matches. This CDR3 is CASSFYSGLADYEQYF. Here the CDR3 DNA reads TGTGCCAGCAGTTTCTATTCTGGACTAGCGGACTACGAGCAGTACTTC.

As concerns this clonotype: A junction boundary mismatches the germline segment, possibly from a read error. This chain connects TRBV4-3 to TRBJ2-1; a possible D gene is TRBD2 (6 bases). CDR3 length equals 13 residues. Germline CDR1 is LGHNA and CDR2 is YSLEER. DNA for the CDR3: TGCGCCAACAGCCAAGAGGCGGGAAGGGTGCAGTTCTTC. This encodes CANSQEAGRVQFF.

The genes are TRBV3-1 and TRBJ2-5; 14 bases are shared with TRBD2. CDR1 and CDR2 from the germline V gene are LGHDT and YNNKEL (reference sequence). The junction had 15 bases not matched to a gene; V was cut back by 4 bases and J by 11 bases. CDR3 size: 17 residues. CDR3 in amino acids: CASSLTEGLAGVNEQYF. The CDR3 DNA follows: TGTGCCAGCAGCCTAACCGAGGGACTAGCGGGAGTCAATGAGCAGTACTTC.

The CDR3 here is CSAAAGGPMKQYF. The CDR3 region has the DNA TGCAGTGCCGCAGCGGGAGGGCCAATGAAGCAGTACTTC. The chain employs TRBV20-1 and TRBJ2-7, with 10 bases lining up with TRBD2. The CDR3 spans 13 residues. V lost 6 bases, J lost 8 bases, and 10 bases stayed unmatched. CDR1 is DFQATT and CDR2 is SNEGSKA in the germline V gene (reference sequence).

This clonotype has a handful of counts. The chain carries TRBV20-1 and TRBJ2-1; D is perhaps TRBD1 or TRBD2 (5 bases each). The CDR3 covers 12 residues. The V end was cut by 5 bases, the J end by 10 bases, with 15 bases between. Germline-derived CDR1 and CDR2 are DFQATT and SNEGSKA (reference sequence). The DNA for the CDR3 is TGCAGTGCTGCGTTCGGGGCCAACGAGCAGTTCTTC. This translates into CSAAFGANEQFF.

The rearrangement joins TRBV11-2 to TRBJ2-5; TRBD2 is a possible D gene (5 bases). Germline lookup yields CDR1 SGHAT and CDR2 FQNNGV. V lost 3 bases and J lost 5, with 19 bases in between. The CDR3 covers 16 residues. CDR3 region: CASSLEAGRFLETQYF. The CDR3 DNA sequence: TGTGCCAGCAGCTTGGAGGCGGGCCGCTTTTTGGAGACCCAGTACTTC.

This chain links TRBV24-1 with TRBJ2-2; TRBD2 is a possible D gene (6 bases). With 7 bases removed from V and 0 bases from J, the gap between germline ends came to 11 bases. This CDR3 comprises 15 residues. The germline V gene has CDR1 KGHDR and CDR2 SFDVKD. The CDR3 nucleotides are TGTGCCACCAGCGGGAGACCTTCGAACACCGGGGAGCTGTTTTTT. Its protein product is CATSGRPSNTGELFF.

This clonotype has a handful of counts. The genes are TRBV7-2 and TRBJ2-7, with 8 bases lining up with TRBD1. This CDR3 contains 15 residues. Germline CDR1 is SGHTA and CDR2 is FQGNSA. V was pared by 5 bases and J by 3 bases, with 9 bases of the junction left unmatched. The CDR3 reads CASSNRDRPYYEQYF. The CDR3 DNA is TGTGCCAGCAGCAACCGGGACAGGCCTTACTACGAGCAGTACTTC.

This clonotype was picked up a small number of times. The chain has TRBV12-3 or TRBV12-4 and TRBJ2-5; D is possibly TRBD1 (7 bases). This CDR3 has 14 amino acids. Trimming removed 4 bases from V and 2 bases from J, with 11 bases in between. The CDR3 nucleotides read TGTGCCAGCAGTTCAGGGGGGATACAAGAGACCCAGTACTTC. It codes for CASSSGGIQETQYF.

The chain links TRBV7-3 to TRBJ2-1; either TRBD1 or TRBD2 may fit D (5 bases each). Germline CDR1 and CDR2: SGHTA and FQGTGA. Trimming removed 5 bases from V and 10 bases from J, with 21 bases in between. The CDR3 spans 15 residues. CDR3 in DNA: TGTGCCAGCAGCCCCCCCAGTAAGGGACCCAGGGAGCAGTTCTTC. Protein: CASSPPSKGPREQFF.